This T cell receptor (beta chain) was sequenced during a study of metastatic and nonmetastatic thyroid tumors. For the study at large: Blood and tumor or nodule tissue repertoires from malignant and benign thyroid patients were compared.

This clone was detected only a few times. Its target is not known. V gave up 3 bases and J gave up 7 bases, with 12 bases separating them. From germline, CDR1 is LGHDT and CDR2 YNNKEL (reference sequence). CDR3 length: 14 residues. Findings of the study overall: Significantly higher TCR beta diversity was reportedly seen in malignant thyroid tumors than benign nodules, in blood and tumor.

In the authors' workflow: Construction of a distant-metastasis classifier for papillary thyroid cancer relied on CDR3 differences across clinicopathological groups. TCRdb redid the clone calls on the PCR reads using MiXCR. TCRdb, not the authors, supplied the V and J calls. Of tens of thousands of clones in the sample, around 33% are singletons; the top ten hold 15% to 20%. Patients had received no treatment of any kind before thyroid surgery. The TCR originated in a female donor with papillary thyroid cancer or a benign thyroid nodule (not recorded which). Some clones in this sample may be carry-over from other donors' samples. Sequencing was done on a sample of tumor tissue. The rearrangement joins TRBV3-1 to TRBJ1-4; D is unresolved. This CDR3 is CASSHEGAGEKLFF. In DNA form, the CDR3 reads TGTGCCAGCAGCCACGAGGGAGCGGGTGAAAAACTGTTTTTT. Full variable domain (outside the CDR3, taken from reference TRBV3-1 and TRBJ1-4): DTAVSQTPKYLVTQMGNDKSIKCEQNLGHDTMYWYKQDSKKFLKIMFSYNNKELIINETVPNRFSPKSPDKAHLNLHINSLELGDSAVYFCASSHEGAGEKLFFGSGTQLSVL.